The T cell receptor (beta chain) under discussion was sequenced for a study of response to subunit inactivated influenza vaccine. Study-wide results and caveats: Every seasonal influenza vaccination brings in few new T cells, the authors suggested.

Trimming stripped 6 bases from V and 8 bases from J, with 20 bases between. This CDR3 has 15 amino acids. Per the germline V gene, CDR1 is SGHRS and CDR2 is YFSETQ. As regards this clonotype: Antigen specificity is unknown.

TCRdb passed the RT-PCR reads through MiXCR, listing each CDR3 protein once. Among about 530,000 distinct CDR3 sequences listed, 12% were seen once. The sample here was PBMCs from blood, taken on the day of vaccination. The clonotype originates from a man over 45 who received an inactivated influenza vaccine. V is TRBV5-1 and J is TRBJ1-4; D call uncertain. DNA of the CDR3: TGCGCCAGCACTACGGGAGGGCCCAACGAGGAAAAACTGTTTTTT. Translating it yields CASTTGGPNEEKLFF.